The text below deals with one T cell receptor beta chain. Its antigen has not been determined. The input lacks base qualities; no much larger clone sits a single base away. The sample is drawn from a study of blood T cells in healthy people across ages (dated by TCRdb to between 2014 and 2016). Turning to the overall study: Template switching captured roughly one uniquely barcoded TCR beta cDNA molecule per two T cells in model experiments. Using deep sequencing normalized with unique cDNA molecular identifiers, the study measured how TCR beta repertoire diversity changes with age. The donors were divided into four age groups: young (average around 16 years), middle-aged (about 39), aged (approximately 62) and long-lived (around 80). For two donors (one aged 18 to 29 and one aged 80 or older), the study analyzed two additional independent replicas of 1 million unique cDNA reads from the same blood draw.

The donors were roughly 40 Caucasian individuals from Russia, aged about 6 to 100 years, who were systemically healthy. Around 9.9 milliliters of peripheral blood were collected from each donor into EDTA-treated Vacutainer tubes. Ficoll-Paque density-gradient centrifugation was used to isolate PBMCs, with at least 7 million obtained per sample. Trizol reagent was used to extract total RNA from PBMCs, with at least 5 micrograms per sample. For every donor, flow cytometry on a PBMC aliquot measured the percentage of naive CD45RAhigh/CD27high T cells. V has 3 bases trimmed and J has 6 bases trimmed; junction bases matching no gene number 4. As encoded in the germline V gene (reference sequence), CDR1 is LGHDT while CDR2 is YNNKEL. Measured from the cysteine to the phenylalanine, the CDR3 is 14 residues long. Just CDR3 DNA is preserved here, 42 bases in frame from base 1. Summary of the overall study and its limitations: Total diversity estimates from one million sequenced T cells were considered lower bounds and underestimates. As age increased, observed TCR beta diversity per million T cells dropped in a roughly linear way, and a significant reduction was already evident by age approximately 40. Conclusive comparison of naive and antigen-experienced compartments was prevented by the profiling of bulk unsorted PBMCs. A strong correlation was found between observed TCR beta diversity and the percentage of naive T cells measured by flow cytometry. The CMV infection status of donors was not known, potentially confounding age-related changes in expanded clonotypes. The long-lived group showed more naive CD4+ T cells, fewer expanded clones and increased TCR diversity than the aged group, suggesting age selection.

Library prep was done by 5' RACE. The data were produced on an Illumina HiSeq 2500. The second PCR ran for roughly 6 to 11 cycles and used a J-beta primer mix along with a sample-barcoded 5' primer. Each TCR beta cDNA molecule received a unique molecular identifier from a template-switch 5' adaptor carrying 12 random nucleotides. Each sample yielded at least 3 million CDR3-containing paired-end reads. First-strand cDNA was synthesized from all RNA with the Mint cDNA synthesis kit, primed by a TRBC-specific oligonucleotide. After uracil-DNA glycosylase treatment, a first 18-cycle PCR used universal primers M1SS and BC2_uni_R on all cDNA. The source study handled its data this way. Normalization of each sample was performed by random selection of 1 million high-quality reads, each carrying a distinct molecular identifier. Instead of being binned into consensus sequences, reads with shared molecular identifiers were discarded. MiTCR, run with a Q25 quality threshold and the strictest error-elimination algorithm, handled CDR3 identification, clonotype clustering and error correction. A nonparametric unseen species model with Euler transformation was used to estimate a lower bound on total TCR beta diversity. TCRdb's own reprocessing of the public reads used fastp at Q25 and MiXCR and kept productive beta chains. CDR3 protein duplicates are merged, each entry listing the most common genes and DNA. TCRdb's processing, not the study's, gives the V and J calls here. For this sample there are some 760,000 distinct CDR3 sequences; 20% to 25% appear just once. Under 9.5% of the sample goes to the ten largest clones.

The same data also contributed to another study, on T cells of mothers and their children. According to the second study: Nine systemically healthy Caucasian individuals served as donors, namely three mothers together with their six children. cDNA synthesis used all of the extracted RNA, with around 1.6 ug of RNA in each 15 ul reaction. Sample barcodes and 2-4 random nucleotides were added via the M1S primer in the second PCR. Each mother yielded over 9 million TCR beta CDR3 reads and each child roughly 2.9 million reads. TCR recombination output is similarly shaped by thymic selection in related and unrelated pairs, with a minor effect exerted by inherited differences. Normalized repertoire overlap was always slightly but never significantly higher in related than unrelated mother-child pairs. With a sensitivity of approximately 92 clones per million clonotypes, no persistent microchimeric T cell clones were detected. The study used deep NGS to compare TCR beta repertoires of mothers and children, seeking features distinguishing related mother-child pairs from unrelated individuals. Mothers averaged about 37 +/- 4 years of age and children averaged roughly 11 +/- 4 years. Libraries were sequenced on Illumina HiSeq 2000 with 100+100 nt paired-end reads after adapter ligation with NEBNext reagents. To avoid cross-contamination, the mother libraries and the child libraries were prepared a month apart and sequenced in separate runs. Between 500,000 and 2,000,000 distinct TCR beta clonotypes were identified per donor. Naive TCR beta clonotypes were estimated from low-frequency clonotypes matched to each donor's FACS-determined naive share, without sorting.

In this chain, TRBV3-1 is recombined with TRBJ2-1; 8 middle bases align to TRBD2. Sequencing was performed on blood. This TCR derives from a boy between 10 and 17 years old in good health. The sequence in DNA is TGTGCCAGCAGCCACAGAGCGGGGGTCAATGAGCAGTTCTTC. This gives the protein CASSHRAGVNEQFF.